The 32 T cell receptor beta chains listed next were all sequenced from one sample in a study of cytomegalovirus exposure and HLA in healthy donors. 13 Jbeta primers and 60 Vbeta primers were used for the PCR. Method: immunoSEQ multiplex PCR; TCRdb's copy keeps in-frame clones and lacks some. The sample carries fewer than 250,000 clones, around 80% recorded once. The sequenced sample consisted of PBMCs. The receptors shown here come from a man aged 35-49 years in good health and CMV-seropositive.

J is TRBJ2-5 and V is TRBV6-6; D might be TRBD1 (5 bases). The J call may be wrong; the DNA end is better matched by TRBJ2-7. CDR3 length: 12 residues. Germline CDR1 MNHNY, CDR2 SVGAGI (reference sequence). For the CDR3, the DNA is TGTGCCAGCACCGATGACAGCTACGAGCAGTACTTC. This encodes CASTDDSYEQYF.

V gene TRBV9 combines with J gene TRBJ2-1; D may be TRBD2 (5 bases). The CDR3 runs 16 residues. Germline V gene lookup returns CDR1 SGDLS and CDR2 YYNGEE. Trimming shortened V by 1 base and J by 0 bases, and 11 bases separated the two germline ends. The CDR3 DNA sequence: TGTGCCAGCAGCGTAACGGGGTCGAGCTCCTACAATGAGCAGTTCTTC. Its translation is CASSVTGSSSYNEQFF. Full variable domain (rest looked up from reference TRBV9 and TRBJ2-1): DSGVTQTPKHLITATGQRVTLRCSPRSGDLSVYWYQQSLDQGLQFLIQYYNGEERAKGNILERFSAQQFPDLHSELNLSSLELGDSALYFCASSVTGSSSYNEQFFGPGTRLTVL.

The V call is TRBV6-4, the J call TRBJ1-4; 9 nucleotides match TRBD1. The germline V gene has CDR1 MRHNA and CDR2 SNTAGT. The junction had 11 bases not matched to a gene; V was cut back by 6 bases and J by 6 bases. This CDR3 spans 16 amino acids. CDR3 sequence (DNA): TGTGCCAGCAGCTCCGGGACAGGGTCTGGAGATGAAAAACTGTTTTTT. Protein product: CASSSGTGSGDEKLFF.

This chain links TRBV7-8 with TRBJ1-4; 12 bases agree with TRBD1. This CDR3 is 15 amino acids long. The ends lost 3 bases at V and 7 bases at J; junction bases unmatched: 3. Germline assignment: CDR1 SGHVS and CDR2 FQNEAQ. The CDR3, as DNA: TGTGCCAGCAGCTTGGGGACAGGGGGCGTTGAAAAACTGTTTTTT. Residues: CASSLGTGGVEKLFF.

Only a few counts were recorded for this clone. The chain joins TRBV19 to TRBJ1-2; D is unclear. V shed 1 base and J shed 0 bases, with 9 bases lying between them. The CDR3 extends over 15 amino acids. Looked up from germline, CDR1 is LNHDA and CDR2 is SQIVND (reference sequence). CDR3 nucleotide sequence: TGTGCCAGTAGTATAGGGCCCGGAGCTAACTATGGCTACACCTTC. Translation gives CASSIGPGANYGYTF.

This clone was recorded a few times. DNA of the CDR3: TGTGCCAGCTCCGAAGGGGGGACAGGGTCTCATGGCTACACCTTC. Its protein is CASSEGGTGSHGYTF. V and J are TRBV25-1 and TRBJ1-2, with 9 nucleotides matching TRBD1. This CDR3 region has 15 residues. The trim removed 8 bases at V and 6 bases at J, leaving 13 bases unmatched. From germline, CDR1 is MGHDK and CDR2 SYGVNS.

This clone appeared a single time. The chain uses TRBV7-8 and TRBJ1-1; no definite D call. Trimming removed 1 base from V and 12 bases from J, with 9 bases in between. The CDR3 sequence is 11 residues long. Germline V gives CDR1 SGHVS, CDR2 FQNEAQ. CDR3 nucleotide sequence: TGTGCCAGCAGCTTAGGGGCAGATTCTTTCTTT. Residues: CASSLGADSFF.

The chain uses TRBV6-1 and TRBJ2-3, with D tentatively TRBD2 (7 bases). Germline loops: CDR1 MNHNS, CDR2 SASEGT. Trimming cost V 6 bases and J 2 bases, with 12 bases left between them. CDR3 length equals 14 residues. CDR3 bases: TGTGCCAGCAGACAGGGACTATACACAGATACGCAGTATTTT. Protein: CASRQGLYTDTQYF.

The chain is built from TRBV7-9 and TRBJ2-3; D is possibly TRBD2 (6 bases). With 3 bases removed from V and 1 base from J, the gap between germline ends came to 14 bases. From germline, CDR1 is SEHNR and CDR2 FQNEAQ (reference sequence). The CDR3 spans 16 residues. The CDR3 protein is CASSFNTSRRTDTQYF. CDR3 sequence (DNA): TGTGCCAGCAGCTTCAATACTAGCCGGCGCACAGATACGCAGTATTTT.

The J gene is TRBJ2-1, the V gene TRBV13; D remains unclear. CDR1 is PRHDT and CDR2 is FYEKMQ in the germline V gene (reference sequence). The CDR3 spans 15 residues. V was pared by 4 bases and J by 9 bases, with 19 bases between. The CDR3 reads CASSSLRFSPTEQFF. As DNA, the CDR3 is TGTGCCAGCAGCTCGCTGAGGTTCAGCCCAACTGAGCAGTTCTTC.

The genes are TRBV2 and TRBJ1-2; D is perhaps TRBD1 (5 bases). Per germline, CDR1 SNHLY and CDR2 FYNNEI. The CDR3 sequence is 13 residues long. With 1 base removed from V and 5 bases from J, the gap between germline ends came to 8 bases. CDR3 in amino acids: CASSEGQGYGYTF. The DNA for the CDR3 is TGTGCCAGCAGTGAAGGGCAGGGTTATGGCTACACCTTC.

The V and J genes are TRBV7-9 and TRBJ2-1, with 14 positions matching TRBD2. Trimming removed 5 bases from V and 12 bases from J; junction bases left unmatched: 6. The CDR3 consists of 14 residues. Germline CDR1 is SEHNR and CDR2 is FQNEAQ (reference sequence). In DNA, the CDR3 is TGTGCCAGCAGCGCCACCGGGACTAGCGGGGGGCAGTTCTTC. Translated: CASSATGTSGGQFF.

This chain joins TRBV28 and TRBJ2-7; D is uncertain. Trimming cost V 5 bases and J 3 bases, with 8 bases left between them. The germline gives CDR1 MDHEN, CDR2 SYDVKM. The CDR3 consists of 12 residues. CDR3 amino acids: CASSPGFYEQYF. As DNA, the CDR3 is TGTGCCAGCAGTCCCGGTTTCTACGAGCAGTACTTC.

The chain joins TRBV2 to TRBJ1-1; D not certain. Per germline, CDR1 SNHLY and CDR2 FYNNEI. The ends were cut back, 8 bases at V and 1 base at J, with 11 bases in the middle. CDR3 length equals 13 residues. CDR3 coding DNA: TGTGCCAGCCGAAGTGAGGAGAACACTGAAGCTTTCTTT. Translated, it gives CASRSEENTEAFF.

This chain links TRBV27 with TRBJ1-5, with TRBD1 matching 9 bases. The V gene's germline CDR1 is MNHEY and CDR2 SMNVEV (reference sequence). The CDR3 consists of 15 residues. Unmatched junction bases numbered 12, after V lost 6 bases and J lost 9 bases. DNA of the CDR3: TGTGCCAGCAGACGAGGACAGGGGTCTCAATGGCCCCAGCATTTT. It is translated as CASRRGQGSQWPQHF.

V is TRBV11-2 and J is TRBJ2-1, with D possibly matching TRBD2 (5 bases). CDR3 length equals 15 residues. The germline CDR1 and CDR2 sequences are SGHAT and FQNNGV. Trimming cost V 3 bases and J 0 bases, with 9 bases left between them. The CDR3 DNA reads TGTGCCAGCAGCTTCCAAACTAGCTCCTACAATGAGCAGTTCTTC. This sequence encodes CASSFQTSSYNEQFF. Drawing the rest from reference TRBV11-2 and TRBJ2-1, the complete variable domain is EAGVAQSPRYKIIEKRQSVAFWCNPISGHATLYWYQQILGQGPKLLIQFQNNGVVDDSQLPKDRFSAERLKGVDSTLKIQPAKLEDSAVYLCASSFQTSSYNEQFFGPGTRLTVL.

This sequence joins TRBV6-5 and TRBJ2-7, with 7 nucleotides matching TRBD1. With V trimmed by 4 bases and J by 3 bases, 3 bases remained unmatched. The CDR3 is 13 amino acids. From germline, CDR1 is MNHEY and CDR2 SVGAGI. The CDR3 spells CASSLGQLYEQYF. The CDR3 DNA is TGTGCCAGCAGTTTGGGACAGCTCTACGAGCAGTACTTC.

This clone has just one count. J is TRBJ1-3 and V is TRBV5-1, with D maybe TRBD1 (5 bases). CDR1 is SGHRS and CDR2 is YFSETQ in the germline V gene. There are 14 residues in the CDR3. Trimming took off 5 bases at V and 2 bases at J, with 11 bases between the two ends. The CDR3 protein is CASSSNRPGNTIYF. The CDR3 DNA reads as TGCGCCAGCAGTTCTAACAGGCCTGGAAACACCATATATTTT.

The chain couples TRBV30 to TRBJ1-5; a possible D gene is TRBD1 (5 bases). The V gene's germline CDR1 is GTSNPN and CDR2 SVGIG (reference sequence). The CDR3 spans 13 residues. The V end lost 7 bases, the J end lost 1 base, and 11 bases lay between the germline ends. Here the CDR3 DNA reads TGTGCCTCGGCGGGGGGAAGCAATCAGCCCCAGCATTTT. It yields the protein CASAGGSNQPQHF. The full variable domain, its missing parts supplied by reference TRBV30 and TRBJ1-5, is SQTIHQWPATLVQPVGSPLSLECTVEGTSNPNLYWYRQAAGRGLQLLFYSVGIGQISSEVPQNLSASRPQDRQFILSSKKLLLSDSGFYLCASAGGSNQPQHFGDGTRLSIL.

This chain joins TRBV5-4 and TRBJ2-7; 9 bases align to TRBD1. V shed 3 bases, J shed 2 bases, and the junction held 6 bases outside the gene matches. The CDR3 has 15 residues. CDR1 and CDR2 from the germline V gene are SGHNT and YYREEE (reference sequence). The CDR3 sequence is CASSSTGGSTYEQYF. CDR3 bases: TGTGCCAGCAGCTCAACAGGGGGCTCCACCTACGAGCAGTACTTC.

This clone was observed a handful of times. The V gene is TRBV19, the J gene TRBJ2-3; tentative D call: TRBD1 (6 bases). Per the germline V gene, CDR1 is LNHDA and CDR2 is SQIVND (reference sequence). V was pared by 5 bases and J by 8 bases, with 11 bases between. The CDR3 is 12 amino acids. Written as DNA, the CDR3 is TGTGCCAGTAGTTCACAGGGTGGTACGCAGTATTTT. Translating it yields CASSSQGGTQYF.

This chain uses TRBV5-1 with TRBJ2-7; tentative D call: TRBD1 (6 bases). The CDR3 has 14 residues. Trimming pared 1 base from V and 5 bases from J, leaving 13 bases between. The germline CDR1 and CDR2 sequences are SGHRS and YFSETQ. The CDR3 is CASSLYWQGNEQYF. DNA for the CDR3: TGCGCCAGCAGCTTGTACTGGCAGGGGAACGAGCAGTACTTC.

This clone came up a few times. This chain links TRBV5-1 with TRBJ1-2; D gene ambiguous. Germline V gene data show CDR1 as SGHRS and CDR2 as YFSETQ. With 4 bases removed from V and 5 bases from J, the gap between germline ends came to 12 bases. The CDR3 covers 13 residues. The CDR3 DNA reads TGCGCCAGCAGCCAGGATCAGGATTATGGCTACACCTTC. Protein product: CASSQDQDYGYTF.

J is TRBJ1-1 and V is TRBV19; 9 bases agree with TRBD1. V dropped 4 bases and J dropped 0; count of bases not matched to a gene: 6. CDR3 length: 16 amino acids. Germline V CDR1 and CDR2: LNHDA, SQIVND (reference sequence). CDR3 amino acids: CASSTYRGLVNTEAFF. CDR3 nucleotide sequence: TGTGCCAGTAGTACCTACAGGGGGCTGGTGAACACTGAAGCTTTCTTT.

This chain joins TRBV7-9 and TRBJ2-3; maybe TRBD1 (5 bases). The CDR3 is 14 amino acids. V was pared by 2 bases and J by 2 bases, with 8 bases between. Germline V gives CDR1 SEHNR, CDR2 FQNEAQ (reference sequence). This chain's CDR3 is CASSLRQPTDTQYF. In DNA form, the CDR3 reads TGTGCCAGCAGCTTAAGACAGCCCACAGATACGCAGTATTTT. Looking up the rest from reference TRBV7-9 and TRBJ2-3 gives the full variable domain: DTGVSQNPRHKITKRGQNVTFRCDPISEHNRLYWYRQTLGQGPEFLTYFQNEAQLEKSRLLSDRFSAERPKGSFSTLEIQRTEQGDSAMYLCASSLRQPTDTQYFGPGTRLTVL.

This clone was seen a single time. The V call is TRBV9, the J call TRBJ1-1; D is unresolved. The CDR3 sequence is 14 residues long. V lost 0 bases to trimming and J lost 3 bases, with 9 bases between them. Germline loops: CDR1 SGDLS, CDR2 YYNGEE. The CDR3 sequence: CASSVEGGDTEAFF. In nucleotides, the CDR3 is TGTGCCAGCAGCGTAGAAGGCGGGGACACTGAAGCTTTCTTT. Full variable domain (missing parts from reference TRBV9 and TRBJ1-1): DSGVTQTPKHLITATGQRVTLRCSPRSGDLSVYWYQQSLDQGLQFLIQYYNGEERAKGNILERFSAQQFPDLHSELNLSSLELGDSALYFCASSVEGGDTEAFFGQGTRLTVV.

The rearrangement links TRBV7-3 to TRBJ1-2; D perhaps matches TRBD1 (6 bases). The ends were cut back, 2 bases at V and 8 bases at J, with 12 bases in the middle. The germline CDR1 and CDR2 sequences are SGHTA and FQGTGA. The CDR3 loop spans 13 amino acids. CDR3 DNA sequence: TGTGCCAGCAGCTTAGGCAGGGGCCGCGGCTACACCTTC. Protein product: CASSLGRGRGYTF.

The CDR3 loop is CASSLQGAFNEKLFF. CDR3 coding DNA: TGCGCCAGCAGCCTTCAGGGGGCATTTAATGAAAAACTGTTTTTT. The V and J genes are TRBV4-1 and TRBJ1-4; TRBD1 matches at 8 bases. The CDR3 sequence is 15 residues long. With V trimmed by 4 bases and J by 4 bases, 5 bases remained unmatched. Germline V gene lookup returns CDR1 MGHRA and CDR2 YSYEKL.

This sequence joins TRBV6-1 and TRBJ2-2; D uncertain. Trimming took off 6 bases at V and 7 bases at J, with 9 bases between the two ends. CDR3 size: 12 residues. Per germline, CDR1 MNHNS and CDR2 SASEGT. The CDR3 here is CASRAVVGELFF. As DNA, the CDR3 is TGTGCCAGCAGGGCAGTGGTCGGGGAGCTGTTTTTT.

The CDR3 loop reads CASSMTGDRRDEQYF. The CDR3 nucleotides read TGTGCCAGTAGTATGACAGGGGATAGAAGGGACGAGCAGTACTTC. The gene calls are TRBV19 and TRBJ2-7; 8 bases are shared with TRBD1. The junction had 9 bases not matched to a gene; V was cut back by 3 bases and J by 5 bases. CDR1 and CDR2 from the germline V gene are LNHDA and SQIVND (reference sequence). The CDR3 is 15 residues long.

V and J are TRBV28 and TRBJ1-3; the match to TRBD1 covers 8 bases. From germline, CDR1 is MDHEN and CDR2 SYDVKM. V lost 6 bases and J lost 4; bases outside the gene matches: 17. The CDR3 covers 18 residues. Here the CDR3 DNA reads TGTGCCAGCAGCCCAGGACAGGGAAAGTCAGCGGTGGGAAACACCATATATTTT. Its protein is CASSPGQGKSAVGNTIYF. Variable domain in full (rest from reference TRBV28 and TRBJ1-3): DVKVTQSSRYLVKRTGEKVFLECVQDMDHENMFWYRQDPGLGLRLIYFSYDVKMKEKGDIPEGYSVSREKKERFSLILESASTNQTSMYLCASSPGQGKSAVGNTIYFGEGSWLTVV.

J is TRBJ2-3 and V is TRBV7-2; 7 bases fit TRBD1. The CDR3 consists of 15 residues. The trim removed 4 bases at V and 0 bases at J, leaving 4 bases unmatched. Germline V gene data show CDR1 as SGHTA and CDR2 as FQGNSA. The CDR3 reads CASSSRTGSTDTQYF. The CDR3 DNA reads TGTGCCAGCAGCTCCCGGACAGGCAGCACAGATACGCAGTATTTT.